The source of this T cell receptor beta chain is a study of blood T cell repertoires in COVID-19. Study in general: COVID-19 samples, acute and convalescent, were from the United States, Italy and Spain. T cells, B-cell-depleted T cells, or PBMCs provided the cDNA or gDNA that served as material.

In the source study's methods: Nucleated cell counts were estimated from reference gene primer amplification. Assay used: immunoSEQ multiplex PCR; TCRdb lists only in-frame clones, some missing. V, J and clone size derive from that table, while D and trimming were established from the DNA sequence. The data show 150,000 or so clones, 80% to 85% seen once. CDR3 length: 14 residues. Trimming cost V 4 bases and J 2 bases; bases outside gene matches: 5. Germline CDR1 PRHDT, CDR2 FYEKMQ (reference sequence). This TCR came from a woman in her sixties or seventies with acute or convalescent COVID-19. The sequencing input was peripheral blood. V gene TRBV13 combines with J gene TRBJ2-7, with 7 bases fitting TRBD1. CDR3 nucleotides: TGTGCCAGCAGCTGGGGCAGGGGGACCTACGAGCAGTACTTC. It yields the protein CASSWGRGTYEQYF.